This T cell receptor (beta chain) was retrieved from a study of T cell clusters in autoimmune cytopenias. Study as a whole: Healthy control donors averaged 56 years of age, with a median of approximately 63 years.

TRB rearrangements were amplified by touch-down multiplex PCR with mixed TRB-A/B primers. No DNA is given; TCRdb re-called the multiplex PCR reads and lists each CDR3 protein once. This sample's table reports approximately 15,000 distinct CDR3 sequences. Of note for this clonotype: Its specificity is not known.

In germline, CDR1 is LNHDA, CDR2 SQIVND (reference sequence). The CDR3 spans 14 residues. Roughly 38,000 genome equivalents of blood DNA were amplified for TRB. Points from the study as a whole: TRB repertoire shifts in secondary cytopenia and chronic lymphocytic leukemia mostly reflected lymphoma, not autoimmunity.

The sample also formed part of further work on T cell repertoires in aging, cancer and after chemotherapy. That source reports: Over several months to years, re-sampled healthy donor repertoires clearly shared clones. In cancer patients, declining TCR diversity with age involved lost richness and lost evenness.

The rearrangement uses TRBV19 and TRBJ1-5; the TCRdb D gene call, TRBD1, has no DNA to confirm it. The sequence derives from a human donor in good health. The sequenced material came from peripheral blood. CDR3: CAASRDRGVQPQHF. Based on the CDR3 plus reference TRBV19 and TRBJ1-5, the full variable domain is DGGITQSPKYLFRKEGQNVTLSCEQNLNHDAMYWYRQDPGQGLRLIYYSQIVNDFQKGDIAEGYSVSREKKESFPLTVTSAQKNPTAFYLCAASRDRGVQPQHFGDGTRLSIL.